The clone carrying this TCR beta chain was detected a few times. Its target is unknown. Specified treatment: oral pan-JAK inhibitor, 5-10 mg twice daily. This entry belongs to a study of CD8+ T cells in alopecia areata. General study results and limits: With one nonresponder, baseline CD8+ expansion's link to response remains uncertain. Higher clonality and more expanded CD8+ clones appeared in lesional than normal scalp.

V gave up 0 bases and J gave up 6 bases, with 5 bases separating them. The CDR3 loop spans 13 amino acids. Germline loops: CDR1 SGHDN, CDR2 FVKESK. RNA was extracted and reverse transcribed into cDNA as the sequencing template. Method: immunoSEQ multiplex PCR; TCRdb's copy keeps in-frame clones and lacks some. The profile shows some 180,000 clones, 51% of them singletons. The specimen was CD8+ T cells sorted from blood, collected at week 52, from a patient treated with tofacitinib. This TCR was recovered from a human donor with alopecia areata. The chain recombines TRBV14 with TRBJ1-4, with TRBD1 as a possible D gene (5 bases). The CDR3 DNA is TGTGCCAGCAGCCAAGAAGGGGATGAAAAACTGTTTTTT. It codes for CASSQEGDEKLFF.